What follows describes a single T cell receptor (beta chain). Its antigen is not known. This record belongs to a study of fetal regulatory T cell absence and autoimmunity. Overall study results and limits: The oligoclonal enrichment was interpreted as supporting antigen-driven pancreatic autoimmunity before birth in IPEX syndrome.

The V gene's germline CDR1 is SQVTM and CDR2 ANQGSEA. The CDR3 is made up of 11 amino acids. V was clipped by 7 bases and J by 2 bases, with 8 bases between them. Measured with immunoSEQ multiplex PCR; TCRdb has only the in-frame clones, and not every one. Here the sample spans about 95,000 clones, 55% to 75% being singletons. V usage is TRBV29-1 and J usage is TRBJ2-5; D gene unclear. The receptor was isolated from a male donor with IPEX syndrome. Sequences were obtained from pancreas tissue. The CDR3 reads CSGSSQETQYF. Here the CDR3 DNA reads TGCAGCGGGTCTAGTCAAGAGACCCAGTACTTC.